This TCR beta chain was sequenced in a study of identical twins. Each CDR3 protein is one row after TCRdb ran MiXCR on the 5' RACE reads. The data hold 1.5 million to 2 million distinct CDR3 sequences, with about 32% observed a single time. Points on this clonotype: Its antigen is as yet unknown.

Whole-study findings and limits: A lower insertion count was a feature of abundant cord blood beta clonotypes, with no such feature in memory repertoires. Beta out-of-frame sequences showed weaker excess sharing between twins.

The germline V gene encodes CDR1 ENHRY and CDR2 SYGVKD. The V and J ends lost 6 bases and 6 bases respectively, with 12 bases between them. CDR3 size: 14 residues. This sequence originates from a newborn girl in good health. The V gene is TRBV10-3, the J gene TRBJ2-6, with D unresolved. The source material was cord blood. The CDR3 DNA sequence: TGTGCCATCAGGAACGGGCCCGTGGCCAACGTCCTGACTTTC. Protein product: CAIRNGPVANVLTF.